This entry lists 17 T cell receptor beta chains sequenced from one sample in a study of shared clonotypes between healthy human individuals. Only CD45RO-negative cells positively selected for CCR7 counted as naive CD8 cells, so terminally differentiated effector memory CD45RA+ cells were excluded. Libraries were prepared by immunoSEQ multiplex PCR; TCRdb keeps only in-frame clonotypes and omits some of them. Of roughly 2.1 million clones listed, about 92% are singletons. Source material: naive CD8+ T cells from PBMCs. Receptor source: a man in his late teens or twenties in good health. Some clones in this sample may be carry-over from other donors' samples.

The chain uses TRBV4-1 and TRBJ2-2; TRBD2 agrees at 10 bases. The J segment lost 7 bases and the V segment lost 4 bases, leaving 12 bases of the junction unmatched. Germline V gene sequence: CDR1 MGHRA, CDR2 YSYEKL. The CDR3 totals 17 residues. In DNA form, the CDR3 reads TGCGCCAGCAGCCTCCCACCTCGTCTAGCGGGAGTCGGGGAGCTGTTTTTT. It yields the protein CASSLPPRLAGVGELFF.

V usage is TRBV7-9 and J usage is TRBJ2-5; D is unresolved. Germline CDR1 and CDR2: SEHNR and FQNEAQ (reference sequence). This CDR3 has 15 residues. The V and J ends lost 5 bases and 1 base respectively, with 14 bases between them. CDR3 DNA sequence: TGTGCCAGCAGCGCTACCGCTTTATTCCAAGAGACCCAGTACTTC. Translating it yields CASSATALFQETQYF.

The V and J genes are TRBV28 and TRBJ1-1; tentatively, D is TRBD1 (6 bases). This CDR3 is built from 16 residues. V was cut by 3 bases and J by 4 bases, with 18 bases left in between. CDR1 is MDHEN and CDR2 is SYDVKM in the germline V gene. The CDR3 sequence is CASSFVRDIWGTEAFF. CDR3 in DNA: TGTGCCAGCAGTTTTGTCCGGGACATATGGGGCACTGAAGCTTTCTTT.

V and J are TRBV7-6 and TRBJ1-2; D unclear. The germline gives CDR1 SGHVS, CDR2 FNYEAQ. The CDR3 consists of 13 residues. The ends were cut back, 2 bases at V and 5 bases at J, with 9 bases in the middle. The CDR3 DNA is TGTGCCAGCAGCTTACCTTTAGGGTATGGCTACACCTTC. Amino acid sequence: CASSLPLGYGYTF.

The V gene is TRBV4-3, the J gene TRBJ2-7; no definite D call. V shed 0 bases and J shed 3 bases, with 12 bases lying between them. CDR1 is LGHNA and CDR2 is YSLEER in the germline V gene. This CDR3 spans 15 amino acids. CDR3 bases: TGCGCCAGCAGCCAAGATCGAGGCAGGTTCTACGAGCAGTACTTC. Translated: CASSQDRGRFYEQYF.

The chain recombines TRBV27 with TRBJ2-4, with D perhaps matching TRBD1 or TRBD2 (5 bases each). The CDR3 has 13 residues. V was trimmed by 4 bases and J by 7 bases, leaving 11 bases between them. CDR1 MNHEY and CDR2 SMNVEV come from the germline V gene (reference sequence). CDR3 sequence reads: CASSSGAGNIQYF. CDR3 DNA: TGTGCCAGCAGTTCCGGGGCCGGGAACATTCAGTACTTC.

As DNA, the CDR3 is TGTGCCAGCAGCTTTACAGCGGGAAGCTCCTACAATGAGCAGTTCTTC. Translation gives CASSFTAGSSYNEQFF. The rearrangement uses TRBV5-4 and TRBJ2-1; 7 bases are a match to TRBD2. The CDR3 covers 16 residues. Germline CDR1 SGHNT, CDR2 YYREEE (reference sequence). J was trimmed by 0 bases and V by 2 bases; bases with no gene match: 5.

The rearrangement uses TRBV28 and TRBJ1-3; perhaps TRBD1 as D (5 bases). Between the trimmed V and J ends, which lost 2 bases and 1 base, there was a span of 21 bases. The germline V gene has CDR1 MDHEN and CDR2 SYDVKM. This CDR3 spans 19 amino acids. CDR3 loop: CASSLRLLNPGLSGNTIYF. DNA of the CDR3: TGTGCCAGCAGTTTACGCTTACTTAATCCAGGGCTATCTGGAAACACCATATATTTT.

This chain joins TRBV6-1 and TRBJ1-3; 7 positions match TRBD1. The germline gives CDR1 MNHNS, CDR2 SASEGT. The V gene end was trimmed by 6 bases and the J gene end by 4 bases; junction bases not matched to a gene: 6. The CDR3 length is 14 residues. DNA for the CDR3: TGTGCCAGCAGAGCTACAGGGGACGGAAACACCATATATTTT. It is translated as CASRATGDGNTIYF.

This sequence joins TRBV19 and TRBJ1-5; unclear D gene. The CDR3 covers 12 residues. The germline V gene encodes CDR1 LNHDA and CDR2 SQIVND (reference sequence). Between the trimmed V and J ends, which lost 1 base and 13 bases, there was a span of 11 bases. CDR3 residues: CASSIGVTFQHF. The DNA of the CDR3 is TGTGCCAGTAGTATAGGAGTGACATTTCAGCATTTT.

This clone has only a few counts. In nucleotides, the CDR3 is TGTGCCAGCATCCTGGGGGGGAACACTGAAGCTTTCTTT. As protein: CASILGGNTEAFF. The gene calls are TRBV11-2 and TRBJ1-1; D is possibly TRBD1 (5 bases). This CDR3 spans 13 amino acids. Trimming cost V 7 bases and J 1 base, with 10 bases left between them. CDR1 and CDR2 (germline): SGHAT, FQNNGV.

CDR3 DNA sequence: TGCGCCAGCAGCCCCTTTCAGGGGGGGGGTCCAGATACGCAGTATTTT. The encoded protein is CASSPFQGGGPDTQYF. The gene calls are TRBV5-1 and TRBJ2-3, with D possibly called TRBD1 or TRBD2 (7 bases each). Germline values: CDR1 SGHRS, CDR2 YFSETQ. V shed 4 bases and J shed 4 bases, with 19 bases lying between them. The CDR3 loop spans 16 amino acids.

This chain joins TRBV11-1 and TRBJ2-1; TRBD1 agrees at 8 bases. Germline CDR1 and CDR2: SGHAT and FQDESV (reference sequence). Losses at the gene ends were 1 base for V and 8 bases for J; bases not matched to a gene: 7. This CDR3 spans 15 amino acids. The CDR3 DNA sequence: TGTGCCAGCAGCTTAGGACAGGGGATTTCTCATGAGCAGTTCTTC. It is translated as CASSLGQGISHEQFF.

The V call is TRBV7-6, the J call TRBJ1-1, with a tentative D call TRBD1 (5 bases). Between the trimmed V and J ends, which lost 1 base and 5 bases, there was a span of 14 bases. Germline V gene sequence: CDR1 SGHVS, CDR2 FNYEAQ. The CDR3 is 15 residues long. CDR3 residues: CASSLGQGVATEAFF. In DNA form, the CDR3 reads TGTGCCAGCAGCTTAGGCCAGGGAGTTGCAACTGAAGCTTTCTTT.

This clone showed up just once. The chain couples TRBV19 to TRBJ2-7, with TRBD2 matching 12 bases. The CDR3 extends over 16 amino acids. Germline loops: CDR1 LNHDA, CDR2 SQIVND (reference sequence). J was trimmed by 4 bases and V by 2 bases; bases with no gene match: 6. In nucleotides, the CDR3 is TGTGCCAGTAGTATAACCGGACTAGCGGGAATTTACGAGCAGTACTTC. The encoded protein is CASSITGLAGIYEQYF.

The chain joins TRBV18 to TRBJ2-4; 8 bases map to TRBD1. The CDR3 consists of 16 residues. Germline assignment: CDR1 KGHSH and CDR2 LQKENI. J was trimmed by 1 base and V by 3 bases; bases with no gene match: 5. CDR3 bases: TGTGCCAGCTCACCGGACAGGGATCGGGCCAAAAACATTCAGTACTTC. Translation: CASSPDRDRAKNIQYF.

A single count supports this clone. The rearrangement links TRBV7-8 to TRBJ1-1, with TRBD1 matching over 9 bases. The CDR3 is made up of 14 amino acids. The ends lost 8 bases at V and 4 bases at J; junction bases unmatched: 8. Germline CDR1 and CDR2: SGHVS and FQNEAQ. The CDR3 spells CASAGQGMGTEAFF. CDR3 bases: TGTGCCAGCGCAGGACAGGGGATGGGCACTGAAGCTTTCTTT.